This TCR beta chain comes out of a study of CD4 T cells in relation to SARS-CoV-2 and coronaviruses. Looking at the study overall: The HLA restriction of the shared crossreactive spike epitopes was mapped. Study findings and constraints: Crossreactive clones expanded significantly less to SARS-CoV-2 than monoreactive clones. Culture-expanded clones reflect memory recall rather than primary priming during culture.

Germline lookup yields CDR1 GTSNPN and CDR2 SVGIG (reference sequence). The CDR3 loop spans 14 amino acids. V lost 7 bases, J lost 6 bases, and 6 bases stayed unmatched. Details on this clone: The antigen is unknown.

Profiling relied on immunoSEQ multiplex PCR, and the TCRdb table lists in-frame clones only, not all of them. The sample lists 65,000 or so clones, around 87% occurring once. CD4+ T cells from unexposed donors were obtained before the COVID-19 pandemic (2011-2018). The sequence was collected from a human donor in good health. The chain is built from TRBV30 and TRBJ2-1; 13 nucleotides agree with TRBD2. Sequences were obtained from memory CD4+ T cells from PBMCs. The CDR3 reads CAYRLAGGSNEQFF. The DNA of the CDR3 is TGTGCCTACCGACTAGCGGGAGGATCCAATGAGCAGTTCTTC.